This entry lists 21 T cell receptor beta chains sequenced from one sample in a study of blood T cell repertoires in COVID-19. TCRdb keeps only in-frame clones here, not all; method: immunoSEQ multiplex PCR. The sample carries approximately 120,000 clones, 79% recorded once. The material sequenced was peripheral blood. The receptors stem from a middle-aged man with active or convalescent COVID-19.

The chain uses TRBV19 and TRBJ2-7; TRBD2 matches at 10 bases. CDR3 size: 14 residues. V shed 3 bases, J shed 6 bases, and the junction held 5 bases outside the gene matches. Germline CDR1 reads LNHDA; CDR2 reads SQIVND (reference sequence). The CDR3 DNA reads TGTGCCAGTAGTATGGGACTAGCGAGCGGCGAGCAGTACTTC. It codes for CASSMGLASGEQYF.

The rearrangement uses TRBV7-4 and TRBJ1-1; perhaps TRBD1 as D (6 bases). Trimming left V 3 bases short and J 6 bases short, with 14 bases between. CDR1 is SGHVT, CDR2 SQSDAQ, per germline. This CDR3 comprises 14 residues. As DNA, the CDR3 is TGTGCCAGCAGCTTGGGGGGGCGTCCAGCTGAAGCTTTCTTT. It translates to CASSLGGRPAEAFF.

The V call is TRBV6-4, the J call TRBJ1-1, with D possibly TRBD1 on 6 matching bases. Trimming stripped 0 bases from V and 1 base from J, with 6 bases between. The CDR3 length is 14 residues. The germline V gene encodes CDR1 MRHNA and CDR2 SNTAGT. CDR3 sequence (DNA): TGTGCCAGCAGTGACTCGGACAGGAACACTGAAGCTTTCTTT. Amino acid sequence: CASSDSDRNTEAFF.

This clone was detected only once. CDR3 nucleotide sequence: TGTGCCAGCAGTCGTGCTAGCGGGCCCTACAATGAGCAGTTCTTC. Residues: CASSRASGPYNEQFF. V is TRBV11-2 and J is TRBJ2-1; the match to TRBD2 covers 8 bases. From germline, CDR1 is SGHAT and CDR2 FQNNGV. V shed 6 bases, J shed 2 bases, and the junction held 6 bases outside the gene matches. The CDR3 runs 15 residues.

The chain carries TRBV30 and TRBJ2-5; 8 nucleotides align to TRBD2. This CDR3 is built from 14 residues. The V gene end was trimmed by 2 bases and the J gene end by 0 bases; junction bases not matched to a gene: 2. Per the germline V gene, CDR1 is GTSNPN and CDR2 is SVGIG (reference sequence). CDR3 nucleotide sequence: TGTGCCTGGAGTCGCGGGGGGTACCAAGAGACCCAGTACTTC. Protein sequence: CAWSRGGYQETQYF.

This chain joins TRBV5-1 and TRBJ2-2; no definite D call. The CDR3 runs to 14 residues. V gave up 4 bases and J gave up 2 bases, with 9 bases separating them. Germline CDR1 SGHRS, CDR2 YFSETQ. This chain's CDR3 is CASSPTPNTGELFF. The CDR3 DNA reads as TGCGCCAGCAGCCCTACTCCTAACACCGGGGAGCTGTTTTTT.

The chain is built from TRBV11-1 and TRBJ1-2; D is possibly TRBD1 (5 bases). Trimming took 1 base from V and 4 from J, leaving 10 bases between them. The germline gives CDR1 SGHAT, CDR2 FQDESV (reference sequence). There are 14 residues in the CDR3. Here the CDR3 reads CASSLDLGVYGYTF. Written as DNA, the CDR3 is TGTGCCAGCAGCTTAGACCTAGGGGTCTATGGCTACACCTTC. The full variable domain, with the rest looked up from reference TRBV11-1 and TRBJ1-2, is EAEVAQSPRYKITEKSQAVAFWCDPISGHATLYWYRQILGQGPELLVQFQDESVVDDSQLPKDRFSAERLKGVDSTLKIQPAELGDSAMYLCASSLDLGVYGYTFGSGTRLTVV.

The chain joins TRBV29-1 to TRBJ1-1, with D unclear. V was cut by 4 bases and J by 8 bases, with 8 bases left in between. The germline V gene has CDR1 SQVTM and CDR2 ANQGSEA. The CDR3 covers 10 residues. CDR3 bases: TGCAGCGTTGTTCTGGCCGAAGCTTTCTTT. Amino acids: CSVVLAEAFF.

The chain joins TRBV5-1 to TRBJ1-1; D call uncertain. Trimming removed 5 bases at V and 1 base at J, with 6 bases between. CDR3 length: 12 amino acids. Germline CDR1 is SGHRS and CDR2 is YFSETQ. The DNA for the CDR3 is TGCGCCAGCAGGGCCGAGAACACTGAAGCTTTCTTT. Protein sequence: CASRAENTEAFF.

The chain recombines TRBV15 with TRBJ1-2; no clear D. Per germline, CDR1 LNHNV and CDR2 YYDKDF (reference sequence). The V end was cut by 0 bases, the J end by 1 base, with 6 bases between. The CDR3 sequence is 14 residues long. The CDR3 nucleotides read TGTGCCACCAGCAGAGATCCCAGTAACTATGGCTACACCTTC. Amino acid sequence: CATSRDPSNYGYTF.

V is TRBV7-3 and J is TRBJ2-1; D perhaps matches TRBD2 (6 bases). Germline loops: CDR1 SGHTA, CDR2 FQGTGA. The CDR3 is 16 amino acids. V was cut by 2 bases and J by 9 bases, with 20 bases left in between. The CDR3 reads CASSLLGLARGGEQFF. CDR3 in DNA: TGTGCCAGCAGCTTATTGGGCCTAGCGAGGGGTGGTGAGCAGTTCTTC.

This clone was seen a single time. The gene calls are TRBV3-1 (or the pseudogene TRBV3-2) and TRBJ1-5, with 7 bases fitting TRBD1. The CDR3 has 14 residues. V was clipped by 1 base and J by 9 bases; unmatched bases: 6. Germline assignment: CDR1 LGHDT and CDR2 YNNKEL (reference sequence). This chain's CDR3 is CASSQGKGARPQHF. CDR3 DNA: TGTGCCAGCAGCCAAGGGAAGGGGGCCAGGCCCCAGCATTTT.

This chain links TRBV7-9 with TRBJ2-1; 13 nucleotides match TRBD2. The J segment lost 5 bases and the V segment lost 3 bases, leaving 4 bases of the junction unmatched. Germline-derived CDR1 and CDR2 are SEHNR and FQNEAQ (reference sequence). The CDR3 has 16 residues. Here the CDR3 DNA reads TGTGCCAGCAGCTTTGGGACTAGCGGGATAAACAATGAGCAGTTCTTC. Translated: CASSFGTSGINNEQFF.

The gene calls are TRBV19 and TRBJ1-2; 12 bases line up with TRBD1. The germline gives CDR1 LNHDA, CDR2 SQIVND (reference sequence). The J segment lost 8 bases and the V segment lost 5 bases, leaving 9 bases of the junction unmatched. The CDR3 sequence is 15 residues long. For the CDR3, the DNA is TGTGCCAGTAGTTTCCGGGACAGGGGGCTCAGAGGCTACACCTTC. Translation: CASSFRDRGLRGYTF.

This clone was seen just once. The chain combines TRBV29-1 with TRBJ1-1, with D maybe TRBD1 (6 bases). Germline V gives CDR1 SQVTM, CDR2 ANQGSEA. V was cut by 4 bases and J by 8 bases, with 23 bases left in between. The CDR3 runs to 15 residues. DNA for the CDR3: TGCAGCGTTGTTCCACTTTTGGGGGCCTCCCTGGAAGCTTTCTTT. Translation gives CSVVPLLGASLEAFF.

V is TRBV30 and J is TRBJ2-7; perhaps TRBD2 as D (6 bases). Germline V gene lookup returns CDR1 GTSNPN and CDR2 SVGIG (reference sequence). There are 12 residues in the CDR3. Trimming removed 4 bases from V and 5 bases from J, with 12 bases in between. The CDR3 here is CAWTDRTNEQYF. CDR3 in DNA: TGTGCCTGGACCGACCGGACTAACGAGCAGTACTTC.

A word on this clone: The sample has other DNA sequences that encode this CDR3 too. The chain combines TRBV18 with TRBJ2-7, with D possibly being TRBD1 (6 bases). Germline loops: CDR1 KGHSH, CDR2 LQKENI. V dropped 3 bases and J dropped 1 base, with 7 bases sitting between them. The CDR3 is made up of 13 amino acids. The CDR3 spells CASSPGQSYEQYF. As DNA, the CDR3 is TGTGCCAGCTCACCTGGACAGTCCTACGAGCAGTACTTC.

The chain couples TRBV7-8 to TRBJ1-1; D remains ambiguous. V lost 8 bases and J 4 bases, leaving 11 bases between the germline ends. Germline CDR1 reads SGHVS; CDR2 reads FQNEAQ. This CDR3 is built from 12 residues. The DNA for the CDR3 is TGTGCCAGCTCCGGGGTGGGCACTGAAGCTTTCTTT. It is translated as CASSGVGTEAFF.

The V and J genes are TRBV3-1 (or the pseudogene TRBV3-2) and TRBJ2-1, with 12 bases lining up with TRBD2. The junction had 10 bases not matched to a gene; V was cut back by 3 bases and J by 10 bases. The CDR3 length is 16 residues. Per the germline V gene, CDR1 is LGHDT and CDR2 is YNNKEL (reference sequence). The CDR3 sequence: CASSQPSGGALREQFF. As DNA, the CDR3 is TGTGCCAGCAGCCAGCCTAGCGGGGGGGCCCTACGGGAGCAGTTCTTC.

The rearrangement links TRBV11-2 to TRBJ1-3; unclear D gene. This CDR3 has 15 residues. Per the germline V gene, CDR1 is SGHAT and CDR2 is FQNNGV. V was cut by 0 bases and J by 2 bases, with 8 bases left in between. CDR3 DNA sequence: TGTGCCAGCAGCTTAGAAGCGGGGACTGGAAACACCATATATTTT. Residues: CASSLEAGTGNTIYF.

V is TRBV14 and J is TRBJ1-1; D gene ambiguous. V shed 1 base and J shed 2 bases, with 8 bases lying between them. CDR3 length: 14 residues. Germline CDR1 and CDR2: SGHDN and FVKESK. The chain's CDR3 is CASSQVTGNTEAFF. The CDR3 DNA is TGTGCCAGCAGCCAAGTAACGGGAAACACTGAAGCTTTCTTT.